These 32 T cell receptor beta chains came from one sample sequenced in a study of cytomegalovirus exposure and HLA in healthy donors. The PCR contained 60 Vbeta and 13 Jbeta primers. Produced via immunoSEQ multiplex PCR; TCRdb's table is partial and in-frame only. The table includes tens of thousands of clones, around four fifths detected once. The sequencing sample was made of PBMCs. The receptors stem from a woman between 40 and 50 years old in good health and CMV-seropositive.

The chain joins TRBV28 to TRBJ1-6; 9 bases agree with TRBD1. CDR1 and CDR2 from the germline V gene are MDHEN and SYDVKM. The CDR3 spans 15 residues. V shed 6 bases and J 4 bases; nucleotides not matched to a gene: 4. Written as DNA, the CDR3 is TGTGCCAGCAGACCGGGACAGGGATATAATTCACCCCTCCACTTT. Translated: CASRPGQGYNSPLHF.

V usage is TRBV10-2 and J usage is TRBJ1-1, with 12 bases that match TRBD1. The CDR3 length is 18 residues. In germline, CDR1 is WSHSY, CDR2 SAAADI. Losses at the gene ends were 2 bases for V and 4 bases for J; bases not matched to a gene: 11. CDR3 DNA: TGCGCCAGCAGTGAGCCCCGGGACAGGGGGCATTCGGGCACTGAAGCTTTCTTT. Protein product: CASSEPRDRGHSGTEAFF.

The chain uses TRBV5-6 and TRBJ1-2; the match to TRBD1 covers 9 bases. Trimming removed 1 base from V and 8 bases from J; junction bases left unmatched: 3. Germline assignment: CDR1 SGHDT and CDR2 YYEEEE. This CDR3 spans 13 amino acids. Here the CDR3 reads CASSLRTGVGYTF. The CDR3 nucleotides are TGTGCCAGCAGCTTGAGGACAGGGGTCGGCTACACCTTC. Full variable domain (outside the CDR3, taken from reference TRBV5-6 and TRBJ1-2): DAGVTQSPTHLIKTRGQQVTLRCSPKSGHDTVSWYQQALGQGPQFIFQYYEEEERQRGNFPDRFSGHQFPNYSSELNVNALLLGDSALYLCASSLRTGVGYTFGSGTRLTVV.

The chain carries TRBV7-9 and TRBJ1-3; 7 bases are a match to TRBD1. V lost 3 bases to trimming and J lost 2 bases; unmatched junction nucleotides: 1. The CDR3 runs 14 residues. Germline CDR1 and CDR2: SEHNR and FQNEAQ (reference sequence). CDR3 in amino acids: CASSFGTAGNTIYF. The CDR3 DNA reads as TGTGCCAGCAGCTTCGGGACAGCTGGAAACACCATATATTTT.

The rearrangement joins TRBV5-1 to TRBJ2-5; D is perhaps TRBD1 (6 bases). CDR3 length: 15 residues. The V gene's germline CDR1 is SGHRS and CDR2 YFSETQ. The V end lost 0 bases, the J end lost 5 bases, and 14 bases lay between the germline ends. The CDR3 reads CASSLGTGFGETQYF. In nucleotides, the CDR3 is TGCGCCAGCAGCTTGGGTACAGGGTTTGGGGAGACCCAGTACTTC.

This clone was observed once. The rearrangement uses TRBV4-1 and TRBJ2-3; 7 positions agree with TRBD2. This CDR3 is 17 amino acids long. CDR1 and CDR2 from the germline V gene are MGHRA and YSYEKL. The trim removed 1 base at V and 6 bases at J, leaving 13 bases unmatched. The CDR3 is CASSQGGLGASWDTQYF. The CDR3 bases are TGCGCCAGCAGCCAAGGAGGACTAGGGGCGTCATGGGATACGCAGTATTTT.

The DNA of the CDR3 is TGCAGCGTTGACTCGACAGGGGGCTATGGCTACACCTTC. This translates into CSVDSTGGYGYTF. The genes are TRBV29-1 and TRBJ1-2; 9 nucleotides line up with TRBD1. The V gene end was trimmed by 3 bases and the J gene end by 4 bases; junction bases not matched to a gene: 3. Germline V gene sequence: CDR1 SQVTM, CDR2 ANQGSEA. CDR3 length: 13 amino acids.

The chain uses TRBV9 and TRBJ1-1, with 7 bases fitting TRBD1. The CDR3 totals 15 residues. Germline V gene sequence: CDR1 SGDLS, CDR2 YYNGEE. J was trimmed by 0 bases and V by 4 bases; bases with no gene match: 6. CDR3 nucleotide sequence: TGTGCCAGCAGCCTACAGGGGACATTGAACACTGAAGCTTTCTTT. It encodes CASSLQGTLNTEAFF.

This chain links TRBV15 with TRBJ1-2; possible D gene TRBD1, 6 bases. The CDR3 sequence is 14 residues long. The V end lost 4 bases, the J end lost 8 bases, and 17 bases lay between the germline ends. Germline CDR1 reads LNHNV; CDR2 reads YYDKDF (reference sequence). CDR3 in DNA: TGTGCCACCAGCATGATTGCAGGGGCTGGCGGCTACACCTTC. Translation gives CATSMIAGAGGYTF.

The CDR3 reads CASKRSEEANQPQHF. The CDR3 region has the DNA TGTGCCAGTAAGAGGAGCGAGGAAGCCAATCAGCCCCAGCATTTT. This chain uses TRBV19 with TRBJ1-5; D call uncertain. This CDR3 is built from 15 residues. Between the trimmed V and J ends, which lost 7 bases and 3 bases, there was a span of 16 bases. The V gene's germline CDR1 is LNHDA and CDR2 SQIVND (reference sequence).

V usage is TRBV6-1 and J usage is TRBJ2-3, with TRBD2 identical over 13 bases. Trimming cost V 3 bases and J 3 bases; bases outside gene matches: 0. The CDR3 runs 15 residues. Germline V gene sequence: CDR1 MNHNS, CDR2 SASEGT. The CDR3 loop reads CASSETSGGTDTQYF. The CDR3 nucleotides read TGTGCCAGCAGTGAGACTAGCGGGGGGACAGATACGCAGTATTTT.

The chain couples TRBV28 to TRBJ2-7; D might be TRBD1 (6 bases). The germline V and J ends were trimmed by 2 bases and 0 bases, with 8 bases remaining between them. This CDR3 has 14 amino acids. Germline-derived CDR1 and CDR2 are MDHEN and SYDVKM. CDR3 sequence reads: CASSLATGSYEQYF. CDR3 nucleotides: TGTGCCAGCAGTTTAGCGACAGGCTCCTACGAGCAGTACTTC.

The chain carries TRBV11-2 and TRBJ1-2, with 7 bases identical to TRBD1. The germline gives CDR1 SGHAT, CDR2 FQNNGV. The V and J ends lost 0 bases and 6 bases, in that order; junction bases with no gene match: 7. This CDR3 is built from 15 residues. CDR3 region: CASSLDLTGVDGYTF. The DNA for the CDR3 is TGTGCCAGCAGCTTAGATCTCACAGGGGTGGATGGCTACACCTTC.

The genes are TRBV29-1 and TRBJ2-5, with unresolved D. The V end lost 4 bases, the J end lost 2 bases, and 11 bases lay between the germline ends. This CDR3 spans 13 amino acids. Germline-derived CDR1 and CDR2 are SQVTM and ANQGSEA. For the CDR3, the DNA is TGCAGCGTTGGAGCGCAGACTCAAGAGACCCAGTACTTC. Translated: CSVGAQTQETQYF.

This chain joins TRBV4-2 and TRBJ2-7; 8 bases line up with TRBD2. The CDR3 spans 15 residues. The germline gives CDR1 LGHNA, CDR2 YNFKEQ. V lost 5 bases, J lost 2 bases, and 8 bases stayed unmatched. This CDR3 is CASSITSGGAYEQYF. As DNA, the CDR3 is TGTGCCAGCAGCATAACTAGCGGTGGGGCCTACGAGCAGTACTTC.

This clone was seen a single time. The V and J genes are TRBV13 and TRBJ1-1; 8 bases line up with TRBD1. From germline, CDR1 is PRHDT and CDR2 FYEKMQ (reference sequence). This CDR3 comprises 13 residues. The V segment lost 5 bases and the J segment 6 bases; nucleotides outside the gene matches: 5. CDR3 DNA sequence: TGTGCCAGCAGCCAGACAGGGGCGGCTGAAGCTTTCTTT. Translating it yields CASSQTGAAEAFF. Combining the CDR3 with reference TRBV13 and TRBJ1-1 gives the whole variable domain AAGVIQSPRHLIKEKRETATLKCYPIPRHDTVYWYQQGPGQDPQFLISFYEKMQSDKGSIPDRFSAQQFSDYHSELNMSSLELGDSALYFCASSQTGAAEAFFGQGTRLTVV.

The chain joins TRBV19 to TRBJ1-1, with TRBD1 as a possible D gene (6 bases). V lost 6 bases to trimming and J lost 5 bases, with 16 bases between them. CDR1 and CDR2 from the germline V gene are LNHDA and SQIVND (reference sequence). The CDR3 consists of 14 residues. CDR3 coding DNA: TGTGCCAGTAGCACCCAGGGGTATGAGACTGAAGCTTTCTTT. It translates to CASSTQGYETEAFF.

This clone came up a few times. The CDR3 loop is CASSPPGIRGNTIYF. CDR3 bases: TGTGCCAGCTCACCACCGGGCATTAGAGGAAACACCATATATTTT. V and J are TRBV18 and TRBJ1-3; D not certain. This CDR3 is built from 15 residues. Looked up from germline, CDR1 is KGHSH and CDR2 is LQKENI. V was shortened by 0 bases and J by 4 bases, with 10 bases between the two germline ends.

The rearrangement joins TRBV5-5 to TRBJ2-5; 11 bases map to TRBD1. This CDR3 spans 13 amino acids. The germline V gene has CDR1 SGHKS and CDR2 YYEKEE (reference sequence). Unmatched junction bases numbered 6, after V lost 9 bases and J lost 5 bases. The CDR3 bases are TGTGCCACCTCCCGGGACAGGGGGGAGACCCAGTACTTC. Its protein is CATSRDRGETQYF.

This chain connects TRBV7-2 to TRBJ2-3; D perhaps matches TRBD2 (6 bases). V lost 5 bases and J 1 base, leaving 10 bases between the germline ends. Germline V CDR1 and CDR2: SGHTA, FQGNSA. The CDR3 runs 14 residues. The CDR3 nucleotides are TGTGCCAGCAGCCAACTAGCAGGCACAGATACGCAGTATTTT. Translating gives CASSQLAGTDTQYF.

The genes are TRBV9 and TRBJ2-3, with 12 bases fitting TRBD2. The junction had 5 bases not matched to a gene; V was cut back by 0 bases and J by 6 bases. This CDR3 comprises 16 residues. Germline V lookup: CDR1 SGDLS, CDR2 YYNGEE. DNA for the CDR3: TGTGCCAGCAGCGTAGAGGGACTAGCGGGTCTGGATACGCAGTATTTT. This codes for CASSVEGLAGLDTQYF.

This chain uses TRBV18 with TRBJ2-2; unclear D gene. The V gene's germline CDR1 is KGHSH and CDR2 LQKENI. Trimming left V 2 bases short and J 7 bases short, with 5 bases between. There are 12 residues in the CDR3. The CDR3 protein is CASSPESGELFF. In DNA form, the CDR3 reads TGTGCCAGCTCACCAGAGAGCGGGGAGCTGTTTTTT.

CDR3 DNA: TGTGCCAGCAGCTTAGGGACAGTCAAGCCGTACTTC. As protein: CASSLGTVKPYF. The rearrangement joins TRBV5-6 to TRBJ2-7; 7 positions match TRBD1. The CDR3 extends over 12 amino acids. Germline V gene data show CDR1 as SGHDT and CDR2 as YYEEEE. V trimming: 2 bases; J trimming: 12 bases; junction bases outside the gene matches: 8. Full variable domain (rest looked up from reference TRBV5-6 and TRBJ2-7): DAGVTQSPTHLIKTRGQQVTLRCSPKSGHDTVSWYQQALGQGPQFIFQYYEEEERQRGNFPDRFSGHQFPNYSSELNVNALLLGDSALYLCASSLGTVKPYFGPGTRLTVT.

The chain links TRBV5-1 to TRBJ2-3; maybe TRBD2 (5 bases). Germline-derived CDR1 and CDR2 are SGHRS and YFSETQ. V was trimmed by 0 bases and J by 1 base, leaving 6 bases between them. The CDR3 length is 14 residues. Written as DNA, the CDR3 is TGCGCCAGCAGCTTGGATAGCGGCACAGATACGCAGTATTTT. Its translation: CASSLDSGTDTQYF. Together with reference TRBV5-1 and TRBJ2-3, the CDR3 gives the full variable domain: KAGVTQTPRYLIKTRGQQVTLSCSPISGHRSVSWYQQTPGQGLQFLFEYFSETQRNKGNFPGRFSGRQFSNSRSEMNVSTLELGDSALYLCASSLDSGTDTQYFGPGTRLTVL.

This clone was picked up one time. The rearrangement links TRBV7-3 to TRBJ2-1, with 7 bases that match TRBD1. The CDR3 has 15 residues. CDR1 and CDR2 (germline): SGHTA, FQGTGA. J was trimmed by 7 bases and V by 5 bases; bases with no gene match: 11. The CDR3: CASSKGAPSINEQFF. DNA of the CDR3: TGTGCCAGCAGCAAGGGGGCTCCCAGTATTAATGAGCAGTTCTTC.

This clone was observed a few times. The genes are TRBV5-4 and TRBJ1-1; maybe TRBD1 (5 bases). The V end was cut by 3 bases, the J end by 1 base, with 10 bases between. Germline CDR1 is SGHNT and CDR2 is YYREEE (reference sequence). The length of the CDR3 is 14 residues. The CDR3 DNA reads as TGTGCCAGCAGCTCGCTAGGACAGAACACTGAAGCTTTCTTT. It translates to CASSSLGQNTEAFF.

This clone has just a few counts. J is TRBJ2-7 and V is TRBV7-2, with 10 bases fitting TRBD1. Germline V gives CDR1 SGHTA, CDR2 FQGNSA. The CDR3 has 17 residues. Germline trimming cut 3 bases from V and 7 bases from J; bases unmatched to any gene: 15. CDR3 residues: CASSLNWIRDRGREQYF. In DNA, the CDR3 is TGTGCCAGCAGCTTGAATTGGATCCGGGACAGGGGCAGGGAGCAGTACTTC.

This chain connects TRBV7-3 to TRBJ2-6, with TRBD1 matching 11 bases. The CDR3 totals 23 residues. Unmatched junction bases numbered 21, after V lost 1 base and J lost 4 bases. Germline-derived CDR1 and CDR2 are SGHTA and FQGTGA. The CDR3 is CASSLRGFGVRADRGPGANVLTF. CDR3 nucleotides: TGTGCCAGCAGCTTAAGAGGGTTCGGCGTAAGAGCGGACAGGGGGCCCGGGGCCAACGTCCTGACTTTC.

CDR3 sequence: CASSQVQGTNYGYTF. CDR3 nucleotides: TGCGCCAGCAGCCAAGTTCAGGGAACTAACTATGGCTACACCTTC. The V call is TRBV4-1, the J call TRBJ1-2; tentative D call: TRBD1 (5 bases). Looked up from germline, CDR1 is MGHRA and CDR2 is YSYEKL. Trimming removed 1 base from V and 0 bases from J, with 9 bases in between. The CDR3 runs 15 residues.

The chain links TRBV11-2 to TRBJ2-7; no clear D gene. This CDR3 has 15 residues. V was shortened by 5 bases and J by 3 bases, with 17 bases between the two germline ends. The germline V gene has CDR1 SGHAT and CDR2 FQNNGV. CDR3 protein: CASSLTRTYHYEQYF. CDR3 in DNA: TGTGCCAGCAGCCTAACTCGTACCTACCACTACGAGCAGTACTTC.

This chain uses TRBV30 with TRBJ1-5; D unresolved. The ends were cut back, 2 bases at V and 4 bases at J, with 6 bases in the middle. Germline V lookup: CDR1 GTSNPN, CDR2 SVGIG (reference sequence). CDR3 length equals 12 residues. The CDR3 DNA reads TGTGCCTGGAGTTACTATAATCAGCCCCAGCATTTT. It specifies CAWSYYNQPQHF.

The CDR3 reads CASSLTEKSYEQYF. The CDR3 DNA sequence: TGTGCCAGCAGTTTGACAGAGAAGTCCTACGAGCAGTACTTC. The chain joins TRBV6-7 to TRBJ2-7, with D tentatively TRBD1 (5 bases). TRBV6-7 is flagged as an ORF with uncertain function. This CDR3 spans 14 amino acids. Trimming removed 4 bases from V and 1 base from J, with 11 bases in between.